This T cell receptor beta chain was sequenced for a study of long-term antiretroviral therapy in people with HIV. An immunoSEQ assay, version v3.0, was performed at survey level. Using immunoSEQ multiplex PCR, the repertoire was profiled, and TCRdb retains in-frame clones only, with some absent. Of some 22,000 clones in the sample, around four fifths are singletons; the top ten hold 12%. Sequencing was performed on unsorted PBMCs, taken 1.6 years after starting antiretroviral therapy. The clonotype originates from a man in his forties or fifties with HIV.

CDR3 sequence (DNA): TGTGCCAGCAGCTTGGAAGTAGCCAAAAACATTCAGTACTTC. It is translated as CASSLEVAKNIQYF. This chain joins TRBV5-8 and TRBJ2-4; D not certain. V was cut by 0 bases and J by 0 bases, with 4 bases left in between. The length of the CDR3 is 14 residues. Germline lookup yields CDR1 SGHTS and CDR2 YDEGEE.